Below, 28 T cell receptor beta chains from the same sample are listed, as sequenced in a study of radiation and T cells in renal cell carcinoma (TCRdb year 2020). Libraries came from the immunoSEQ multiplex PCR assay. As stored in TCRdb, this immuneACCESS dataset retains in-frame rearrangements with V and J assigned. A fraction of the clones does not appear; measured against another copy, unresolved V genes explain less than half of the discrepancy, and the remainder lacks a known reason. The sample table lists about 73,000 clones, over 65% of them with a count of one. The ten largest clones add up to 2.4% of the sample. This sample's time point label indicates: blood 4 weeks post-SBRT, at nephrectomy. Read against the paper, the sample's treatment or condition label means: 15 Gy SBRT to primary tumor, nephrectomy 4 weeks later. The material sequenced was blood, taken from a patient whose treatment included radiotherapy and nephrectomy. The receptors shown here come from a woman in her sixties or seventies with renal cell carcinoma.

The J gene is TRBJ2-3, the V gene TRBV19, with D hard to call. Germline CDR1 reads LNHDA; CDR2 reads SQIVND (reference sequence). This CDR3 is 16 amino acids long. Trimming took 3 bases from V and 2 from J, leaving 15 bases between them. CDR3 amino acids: CASSISGKSYTDTQYF. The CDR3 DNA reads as TGTGCCAGTAGTATTAGTGGAAAATCCTACACAGATACGCAGTATTTT.

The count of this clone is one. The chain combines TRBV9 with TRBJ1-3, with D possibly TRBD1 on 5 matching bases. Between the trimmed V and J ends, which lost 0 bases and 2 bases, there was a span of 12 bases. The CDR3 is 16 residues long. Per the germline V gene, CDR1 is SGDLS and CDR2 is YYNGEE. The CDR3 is CASSVDRGYAGNTIYF. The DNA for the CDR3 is TGTGCCAGCAGCGTAGACCGGGGGTATGCTGGAAACACCATATATTTT.

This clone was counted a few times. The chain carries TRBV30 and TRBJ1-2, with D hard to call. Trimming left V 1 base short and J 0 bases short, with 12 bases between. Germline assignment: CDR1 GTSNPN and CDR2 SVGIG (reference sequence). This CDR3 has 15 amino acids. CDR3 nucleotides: TGTGCCTGGAGTGGGACGGGAAGGTCTAACTATGGCTACACCTTC. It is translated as CAWSGTGRSNYGYTF.

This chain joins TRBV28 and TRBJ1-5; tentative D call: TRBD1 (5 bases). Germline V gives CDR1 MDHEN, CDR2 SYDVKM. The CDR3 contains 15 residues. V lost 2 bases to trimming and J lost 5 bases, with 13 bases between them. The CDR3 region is CASSLMGQGYQPQHF. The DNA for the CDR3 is TGTGCCAGCAGTTTAATGGGGCAGGGTTATCAGCCCCAGCATTTT.

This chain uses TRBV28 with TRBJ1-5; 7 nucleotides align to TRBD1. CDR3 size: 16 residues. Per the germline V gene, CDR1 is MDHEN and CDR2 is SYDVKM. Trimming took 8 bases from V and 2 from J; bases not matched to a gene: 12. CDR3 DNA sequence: TGTGCCAGCCGCGGTGAGACAGGGCCTGGCAATCAGCCCCAGCATTTT. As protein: CASRGETGPGNQPQHF. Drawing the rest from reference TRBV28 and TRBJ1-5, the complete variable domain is DVKVTQSSRYLVKRTGEKVFLECVQDMDHENMFWYRQDPGLGLRLIYFSYDVKMKEKGDIPEGYSVSREKKERFSLILESASTNQTSMYLCASRGETGPGNQPQHFGDGTRLSIL.

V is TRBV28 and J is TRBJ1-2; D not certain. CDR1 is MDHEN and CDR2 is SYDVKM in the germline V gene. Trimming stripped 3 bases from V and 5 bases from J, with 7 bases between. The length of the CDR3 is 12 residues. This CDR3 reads CASSLIEYGYTF. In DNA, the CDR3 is TGTGCCAGCAGTTTGATCGAATATGGCTACACCTTC.

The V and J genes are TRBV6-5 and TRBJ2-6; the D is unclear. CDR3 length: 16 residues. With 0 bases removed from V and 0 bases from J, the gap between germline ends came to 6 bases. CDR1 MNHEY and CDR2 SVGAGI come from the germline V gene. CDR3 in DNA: TGTGCCAGCAGTTACTCGAGGAGCTCTGGGGCCAACGTCCTGACTTTC. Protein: CASSYSRSSGANVLTF.

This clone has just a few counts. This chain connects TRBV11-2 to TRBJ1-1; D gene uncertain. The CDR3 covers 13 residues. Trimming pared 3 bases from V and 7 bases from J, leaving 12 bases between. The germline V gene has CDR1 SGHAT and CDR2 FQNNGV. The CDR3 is CASSFQRSFEAFF. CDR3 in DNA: TGTGCCAGCAGCTTCCAAAGGTCCTTTGAAGCTTTCTTT. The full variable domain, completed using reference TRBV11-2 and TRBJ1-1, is EAGVAQSPRYKIIEKRQSVAFWCNPISGHATLYWYQQILGQGPKLLIQFQNNGVVDDSQLPKDRFSAERLKGVDSTLKIQPAKLEDSAVYLCASSFQRSFEAFFGQGTRLTVV.

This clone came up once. The CDR3 here is CSVKTGLHYEQYF. In DNA, the CDR3 is TGCAGCGTTAAGACAGGGTTACACTACGAGCAGTACTTC. The V gene is TRBV29-1, the J gene TRBJ2-7; 7 bases map to TRBD1. J was trimmed by 3 bases and V by 5 bases; bases with no gene match: 7. This CDR3 region has 13 residues. Germline V gene data show CDR1 as SQVTM and CDR2 as ANQGSEA.

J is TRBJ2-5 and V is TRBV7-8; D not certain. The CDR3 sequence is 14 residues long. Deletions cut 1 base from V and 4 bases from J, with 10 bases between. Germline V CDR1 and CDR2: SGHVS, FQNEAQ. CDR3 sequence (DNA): TGTGCCAGCAGCTTAGGTTTGAGCTTAGAGACCCAGTACTTC. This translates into CASSLGLSLETQYF.

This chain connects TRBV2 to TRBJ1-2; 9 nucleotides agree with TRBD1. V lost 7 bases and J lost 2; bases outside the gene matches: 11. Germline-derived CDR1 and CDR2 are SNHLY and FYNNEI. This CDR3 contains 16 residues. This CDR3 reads CASTQLRQGVNYGYTF. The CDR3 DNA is TGTGCCAGCACTCAACTGAGACAGGGGGTAAACTATGGCTACACCTTC.

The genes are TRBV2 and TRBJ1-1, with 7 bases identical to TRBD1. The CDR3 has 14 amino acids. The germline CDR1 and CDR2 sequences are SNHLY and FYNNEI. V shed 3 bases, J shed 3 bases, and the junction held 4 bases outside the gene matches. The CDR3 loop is CASSDVGGHTEAFF. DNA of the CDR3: TGTGCCAGCAGTGACGTAGGGGGCCACACTGAAGCTTTCTTT.

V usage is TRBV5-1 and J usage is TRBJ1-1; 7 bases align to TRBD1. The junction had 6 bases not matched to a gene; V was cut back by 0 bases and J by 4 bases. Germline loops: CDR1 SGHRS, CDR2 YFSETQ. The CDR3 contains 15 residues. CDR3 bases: TGCGCCAGCAGCTTGGAAGGGGGCCGCGGCACTGAAGCTTTCTTT. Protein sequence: CASSLEGGRGTEAFF.

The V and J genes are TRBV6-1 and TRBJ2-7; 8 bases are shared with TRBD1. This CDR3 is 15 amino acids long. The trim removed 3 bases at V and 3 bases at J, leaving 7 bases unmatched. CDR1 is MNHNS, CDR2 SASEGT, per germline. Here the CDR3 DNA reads TGTGCCAGCAGTGATGAGGGGACAGGCCGCTACGAGCAGTACTTC. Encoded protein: CASSDEGTGRYEQYF.

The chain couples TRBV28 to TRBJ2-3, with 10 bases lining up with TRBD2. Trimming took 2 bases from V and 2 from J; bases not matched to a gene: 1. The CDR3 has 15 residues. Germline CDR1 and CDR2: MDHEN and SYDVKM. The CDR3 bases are TGTGCCAGCAGTTTAGGACTAGCGGACACAGATACGCAGTATTTT. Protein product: CASSLGLADTDTQYF. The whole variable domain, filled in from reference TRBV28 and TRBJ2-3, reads DVKVTQSSRYLVKRTGEKVFLECVQDMDHENMFWYRQDPGLGLRLIYFSYDVKMKEKGDIPEGYSVSREKKERFSLILESASTNQTSMYLCASSLGLADTDTQYFGPGTRLTVL.

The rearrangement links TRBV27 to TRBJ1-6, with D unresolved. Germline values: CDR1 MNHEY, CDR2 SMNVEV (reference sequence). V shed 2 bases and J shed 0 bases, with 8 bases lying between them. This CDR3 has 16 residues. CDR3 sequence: CASSLRLSSYNSPLHF. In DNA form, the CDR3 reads TGTGCCAGCAGTTTACGCCTTAGCTCCTATAATTCACCCCTCCACTTT.

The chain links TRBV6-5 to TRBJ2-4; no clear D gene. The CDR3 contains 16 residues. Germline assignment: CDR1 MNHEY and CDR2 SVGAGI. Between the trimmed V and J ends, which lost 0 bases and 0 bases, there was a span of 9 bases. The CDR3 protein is CASSYSPHLAKNIQYF. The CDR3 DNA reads TGTGCCAGCAGTTACTCGCCACACCTAGCCAAAAACATTCAGTACTTC.

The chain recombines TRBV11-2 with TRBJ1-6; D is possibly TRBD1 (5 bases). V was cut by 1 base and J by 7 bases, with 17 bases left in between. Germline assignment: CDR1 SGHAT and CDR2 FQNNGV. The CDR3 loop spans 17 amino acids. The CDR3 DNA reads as TGTGCCAGCAGCTTAGTTGGAGGGCGGGGGTCCAATTCACCCCTCCACTTT. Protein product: CASSLVGGRGSNSPLHF. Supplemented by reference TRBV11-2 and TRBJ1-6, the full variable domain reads EAGVAQSPRYKIIEKRQSVAFWCNPISGHATLYWYQQILGQGPKLLIQFQNNGVVDDSQLPKDRFSAERLKGVDSTLKIQPAKLEDSAVYLCASSLVGGRGSNSPLHFGNGTRLTVT.

This chain's CDR3 is CASSSWTGIREQYF. The CDR3, as DNA: TGTGCCAGCAGTTCCTGGACAGGGATCCGCGAGCAGTACTTC. The J gene is TRBJ2-7, the V gene TRBV6-6; 8 bases match TRBD1. The CDR3 has 14 amino acids. Germline V gives CDR1 MNHNY, CDR2 SVGAGI (reference sequence). The V gene end was trimmed by 4 bases and the J gene end by 6 bases; junction bases not matched to a gene: 8.

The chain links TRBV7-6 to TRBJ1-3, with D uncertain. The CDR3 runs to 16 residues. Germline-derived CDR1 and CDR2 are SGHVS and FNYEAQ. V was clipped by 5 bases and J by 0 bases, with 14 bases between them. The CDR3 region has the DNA TGTGCCAGCAGCGCCCGGGCAGCAAGCTCTGGAAACACCATATATTTT. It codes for CASSARAASSGNTIYF.

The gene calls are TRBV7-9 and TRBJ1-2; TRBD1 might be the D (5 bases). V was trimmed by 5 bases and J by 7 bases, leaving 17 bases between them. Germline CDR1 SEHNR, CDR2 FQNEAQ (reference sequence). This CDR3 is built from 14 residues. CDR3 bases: TGTGCCAGCAGCCCGGGACTGATTTATGGTGGCTACACCTTC. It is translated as CASSPGLIYGGYTF.

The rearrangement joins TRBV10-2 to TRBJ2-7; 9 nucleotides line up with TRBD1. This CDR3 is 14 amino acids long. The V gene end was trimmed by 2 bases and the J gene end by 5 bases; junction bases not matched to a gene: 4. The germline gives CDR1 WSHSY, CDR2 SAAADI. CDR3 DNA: TGCGCCAGCAGTGAGGGACAGGGGTCCGACGAGCAGTACTTC. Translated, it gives CASSEGQGSDEQYF.

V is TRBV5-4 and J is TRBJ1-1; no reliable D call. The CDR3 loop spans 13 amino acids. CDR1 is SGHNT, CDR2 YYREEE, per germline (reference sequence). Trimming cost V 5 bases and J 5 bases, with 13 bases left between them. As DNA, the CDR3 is TGTGCCAGCAGTCCCCCATCGGGGACTGAAGCTTTCTTT. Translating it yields CASSPPSGTEAFF.

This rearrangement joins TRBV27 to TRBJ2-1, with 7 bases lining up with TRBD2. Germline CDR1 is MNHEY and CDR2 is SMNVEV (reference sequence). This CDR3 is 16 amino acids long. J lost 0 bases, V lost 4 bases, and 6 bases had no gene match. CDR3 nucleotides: TGTGCCAGCAGTTATACGGGGGGAAGCTCCTACAATGAGCAGTTCTTC. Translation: CASSYTGGSSYNEQFF.

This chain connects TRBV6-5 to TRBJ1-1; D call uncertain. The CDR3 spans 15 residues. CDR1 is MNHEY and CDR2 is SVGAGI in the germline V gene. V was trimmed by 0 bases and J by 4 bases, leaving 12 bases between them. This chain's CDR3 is CASSYSRVLSTEAFF. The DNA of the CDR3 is TGTGCCAGCAGTTACTCGAGGGTTTTAAGCACTGAAGCTTTCTTT.

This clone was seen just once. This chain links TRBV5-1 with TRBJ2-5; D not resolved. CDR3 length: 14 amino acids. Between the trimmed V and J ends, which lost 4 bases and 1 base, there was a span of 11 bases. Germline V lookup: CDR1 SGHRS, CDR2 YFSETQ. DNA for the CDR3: TGCGCCAGCAGCGTGAGGTCCCTCCAAGAGACCCAGTACTTC. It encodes CASSVRSLQETQYF.

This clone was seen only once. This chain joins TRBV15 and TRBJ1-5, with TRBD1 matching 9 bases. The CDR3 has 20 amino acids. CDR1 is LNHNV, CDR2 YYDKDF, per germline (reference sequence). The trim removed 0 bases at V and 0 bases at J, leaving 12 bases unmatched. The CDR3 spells CATSRDETGGPVNSNQPQHF. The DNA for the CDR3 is TGTGCCACCAGCAGAGACGAGACAGGGGGGCCGGTTAATAGCAATCAGCCCCAGCATTTT.

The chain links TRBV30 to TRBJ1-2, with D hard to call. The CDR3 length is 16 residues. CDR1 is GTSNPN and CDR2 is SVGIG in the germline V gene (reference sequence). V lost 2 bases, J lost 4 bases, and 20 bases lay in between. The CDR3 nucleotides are TGTGCCTGGAGTCGGCAGCTACAAATCTCTAGCTATGGCTACACCTTC. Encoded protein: CAWSRQLQISSYGYTF. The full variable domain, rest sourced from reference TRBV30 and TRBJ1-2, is SQTIHQWPATLVQPVGSPLSLECTVEGTSNPNLYWYRQAAGRGLQLLFYSVGIGQISSEVPQNLSASRPQDRQFILSSKKLLLSDSGFYLCAWSRQLQISSYGYTFGSGTRLTVV.